These 21 T cell receptor beta chains share one sample of origin, sequenced in a study of blood T cell repertoires in COVID-19. The method was immunoSEQ multiplex PCR; TCRdb's version includes in-frame clones alone and lacks a portion of them. The table lists roughly 240,000 clones, approximately 85% of them singletons. The material sequenced was PBMCs or T cells enriched from blood (not recorded which). The receptors were gathered from a woman between 45 and 60 years old with acute COVID-19.

The gene calls are TRBV10-3 and TRBJ1-2; a weak D match, TRBD1 (5 bases). V lost 3 bases and J 4 bases, leaving 9 bases between the germline ends. This CDR3 spans 13 amino acids. CDR1 is ENHRY, CDR2 SYGVKD, per germline. CDR3 DNA sequence: TGTGCCATCAGTGAACGGGGGAGCTATGGCTACACCTTC. Its translation: CAISERGSYGYTF.

V gene TRBV11-3 combines with J gene TRBJ2-7, with D possibly matching TRBD1 (5 bases). The CDR3 has 13 residues. Per germline, CDR1 SGHNT and CDR2 YENEEA. Trimming took off 3 bases at V and 3 bases at J, with 9 bases between the two ends. In nucleotides, the CDR3 is TGTGCCAGCAGCTTTGGTCAGGGCTACGAGCAGTACTTC. Its translation: CASSFGQGYEQYF.

This clone counts as large. The chain uses TRBV4-1 and TRBJ1-1, with D hard to call. The V and J ends lost 0 bases and 6 bases respectively, with 11 bases between them. The CDR3 consists of 14 residues. CDR1 is MGHRA, CDR2 YSYEKL, per germline. CDR3 sequence reads: CASSQDSADAEAFF. CDR3 sequence (DNA): TGCGCCAGCAGCCAAGATAGCGCCGACGCTGAAGCTTTCTTT.

This chain joins TRBV2 and TRBJ2-7, with 7 positions matching TRBD2. Germline trimming cut 4 bases from V and 6 bases from J; bases unmatched to any gene: 3. Germline CDR1 reads SNHLY; CDR2 reads FYNNEI. CDR3 length equals 12 residues. CDR3 residues: CASSGAGVEQYF. The CDR3, as DNA: TGTGCCAGCAGTGGGGCGGGGGTCGAGCAGTACTTC. Full variable domain (outside the CDR3, taken from reference TRBV2 and TRBJ2-7): EPEVTQTPSHQVTQMGQEVILRCVPISNHLYFYWYRQILGQKVEFLVSFYNNEISEKSEIFDDQFSVERPDGSNFTLKIRSTKLEDSAMYFCASSGAGVEQYFGPGTRLTVT.

The genes are TRBV7-2 and TRBJ1-1; 7 nucleotides agree with TRBD1. The CDR3 loop spans 13 amino acids. Germline V gene data show CDR1 as SGHTA and CDR2 as FQGNSA. The junction had 9 bases not matched to a gene; V was cut back by 5 bases and J by 9 bases. The CDR3 here is CASSQGQSVQAFF. CDR3 coding DNA: TGTGCCAGCAGCCAGGGACAGAGTGTTCAAGCTTTCTTT.

The gene calls are TRBV6-5 and TRBJ2-2; D unresolved. Between the trimmed V and J ends, which lost 4 bases and 6 bases, there was a span of 6 bases. CDR1 is MNHEY, CDR2 SVGAGI, per germline. The CDR3 runs to 12 residues. CDR3 amino acids: CASSSGSGELFF. As DNA, the CDR3 is TGTGCCAGCAGTTCCGGTTCCGGGGAGCTGTTTTTT.

The chain carries TRBV7-9 and TRBJ1-2; D not certain. This CDR3 has 11 amino acids. Trimming removed 3 bases at V and 6 bases at J, with 5 bases between. Germline CDR1 SEHNR, CDR2 FQNEAQ (reference sequence). CDR3 in DNA: TGTGCCAGCAGCTTCGGGGATGGCTACACCTTC. This gives the protein CASSFGDGYTF.

This chain links TRBV4-2 with TRBJ1-6; D gene unclear. The CDR3 length is 13 residues. The V and J ends lost 2 bases and 11 bases respectively, with 10 bases between them. Germline values: CDR1 LGHNA, CDR2 YNFKEQ. Here the CDR3 DNA reads TGTGCCAGCAGCCAAAGAACAGATCCACCCCTCCACTTT. This gives the protein CASSQRTDPPLHF.

This chain uses TRBV19 with TRBJ2-5; 14 positions match TRBD2. J lost 4 bases, V lost 5 bases, and 12 bases had no gene match. The germline CDR1 and CDR2 sequences are LNHDA and SQIVND (reference sequence). The length of the CDR3 is 18 residues. CDR3 in amino acids: CASSVRLAGGPLTETQYF. The DNA of the CDR3 is TGTGCCAGTAGTGTCCGACTAGCGGGGGGGCCGCTTACAGAGACCCAGTACTTC.

In this sample, this clone turned up a few times. The rearrangement joins TRBV19 to TRBJ2-2; TRBD1 matches at 7 bases. V shed 6 bases, J shed 5 bases, and the junction held 6 bases outside the gene matches. The germline V gene encodes CDR1 LNHDA and CDR2 SQIVND (reference sequence). This CDR3 is built from 14 residues. DNA of the CDR3: TGTGCCAGTAGGAGGCAGGGGGATACCGGGGAGCTGTTTTTT. Translating gives CASRRQGDTGELFF.

This chain links TRBV6-2 or TRBV6-3 with TRBJ2-7; D is possibly TRBD2 (6 bases). CDR1 is MNHEY and CDR2 is SVGEGT in the germline V gene. The length of the CDR3 is 15 residues. Trimming pared 3 bases from V and 5 bases from J, leaving 17 bases between. The CDR3 spells CASSYPMAGSDEQYF. CDR3 coding DNA: TGTGCCAGCAGTTATCCTATGGCGGGGAGCGACGAGCAGTACTTC.

This chain connects TRBV12-3 or TRBV12-4 to TRBJ1-5; D is unclear. V dropped 5 bases and J dropped 5 bases, with 7 bases sitting between them. This CDR3 contains 12 residues. The CDR3 loop is CASSLRDQPQHF. The CDR3 region has the DNA TGTGCCAGCAGTCTACGGGATCAGCCCCAGCATTTT.

The J gene is TRBJ1-2, the V gene TRBV19; D unclear. Trimming took off 5 bases at V and 5 bases at J, with 15 bases between the two ends. Germline lookup yields CDR1 LNHDA and CDR2 SQIVND (reference sequence). CDR3 length: 14 amino acids. The CDR3 DNA reads TGTGCCAGTAGTGCCCGGGTAGTGGAATATGGCTACACCTTC. This codes for CASSARVVEYGYTF.

The chain recombines TRBV3-1 (or the pseudogene TRBV3-2) with TRBJ2-7; TRBD2 matches 14 bases. Germline V gene sequence: CDR1 LGHDT, CDR2 YNNKEL (reference sequence). The CDR3 totals 15 residues. The V and J ends lost 6 bases and 3 bases, in that order; junction bases with no gene match: 4. The DNA for the CDR3 is TGTGCCAGCAGTCGGACTAGCGGGGGGTTCTACGAGCAGTACTTC. This encodes CASSRTSGGFYEQYF.

The CDR3 DNA reads as TGCGCCAGCAGCCAGACTGGACAGACGGGGGGCCTTTTCTTT. Translated: CASSQTGQTGGLFF. V usage is TRBV4-3 and J usage is TRBJ1-1; D is perhaps TRBD1 (6 bases). Germline V gene lookup returns CDR1 LGHNA and CDR2 YSLEER. CDR3 length: 14 residues. Deletions cut 3 bases from V and 13 bases from J, with 21 bases between.

V usage is TRBV30 and J usage is TRBJ1-5; a possible D gene is TRBD1 (6 bases). The CDR3 extends over 15 amino acids. Per the germline V gene, CDR1 is GTSNPN and CDR2 is SVGIG (reference sequence). The V end lost 0 bases, the J end lost 4 bases, and 13 bases lay between the germline ends. CDR3 residues: CAWSVGQSLNQPQHF. CDR3 in DNA: TGTGCCTGGAGTGTAGGACAGAGTCTAAATCAGCCCCAGCATTTT.

This clone has only a few counts. The V and J genes are TRBV5-4 and TRBJ2-5, with TRBD2 matching 7 bases. The CDR3 has 14 amino acids. Germline V gene data show CDR1 as SGHNT and CDR2 as YYREEE (reference sequence). The V and J ends lost 1 base and 6 bases, in that order; junction bases with no gene match: 6. The CDR3 is CASSLTTSLKTQYF. The DNA of the CDR3 is TGTGCCAGCAGCTTGACGACTAGCTTAAAGACCCAGTACTTC. Filled out from reference TRBV5-4 and TRBJ2-5, the complete variable domain reads ETGVTQSPTHLIKTRGQQVTLRCSSQSGHNTVSWYQQALGQGPQFIFQYYREEENGRGNFPPRFSGLQFPNYSSELNVNALELDDSALYLCASSLTTSLKTQYFGPGTRLLVL.

This chain joins TRBV5-8 and TRBJ2-3; 10 bases line up with TRBD2. In germline, CDR1 is SGHTS, CDR2 YDEGEE. Unmatched junction bases numbered 7, after V lost 0 bases and J lost 9 bases. The CDR3 has 15 amino acids. CDR3 DNA: TGTGCCAGCAGCTTGGAGTTAGCGGGGGGCCCGACGCAGTATTTT. As protein: CASSLELAGGPTQYF.

This clone was found once. The chain has TRBV2 and TRBJ1-1, with D hard to call. Germline loops: CDR1 SNHLY, CDR2 FYNNEI. CDR3 length: 14 amino acids. Trimming stripped 6 bases from V and 4 bases from J, with 15 bases between. CDR3 DNA: TGTGCCAGCAGCCTAGTAAGGGAGGGCACTGAAGCTTTCTTT. Translated: CASSLVREGTEAFF.

The chain employs TRBV7-2 and TRBJ1-1; D is uncertain. The CDR3 runs to 12 residues. CDR1 and CDR2 (germline): SGHTA, FQGNSA. V was shortened by 7 bases and J by 4 bases, with 10 bases between the two germline ends. The CDR3 loop reads CASTLAATEAFF. CDR3 in DNA: TGTGCCAGCACCTTGGCTGCCACTGAAGCTTTCTTT.

The rearrangement uses TRBV6-5 and TRBJ1-3; D is uncertain. There are 13 residues in the CDR3. Germline loops: CDR1 MNHEY, CDR2 SVGAGI. The V end was cut by 2 bases, the J end by 0 bases, with 2 bases between. The CDR3 is CASSYLSGNTIYF. The CDR3 DNA reads as TGTGCCAGCAGTTACCTCTCTGGAAACACCATATATTTT.